The 15 T cell receptor beta chains below come from one sample, sequenced in a study of T-cell reconstitution after alpha-beta-depleted transplantation in children. Unique molecular identifiers were built into the TCRbeta library. TCRdb re-derived calls from the PCR reads in MiXCR, one entry per CDR3 protein. Here the sample spans about 980,000 distinct CDR3 sequences, less than 30% being singletons. This specimen consisted of PBMCs, mostly from graft donor cells, obtained 360 days after TCRalphabeta/CD19-depleted stem cell transplant. The receptor source for this set is a boy less than two years old who had a stem cell transplant for SCID, so the T cells may come from the graft donor.

The chain combines TRBV5-1 with TRBJ2-1; D tentatively reads TRBD1 or TRBD2 (5 bases each). The CDR3 has 14 amino acids. Germline loops: CDR1 SGHRS, CDR2 YFSETQ. Trimming cost V 6 bases and J 6 bases, with 16 bases left between them. In DNA form, the CDR3 reads TGCGCCAGCACCCGGGACCCTATTAGCAATGAGCAGTTCTTC. Translating gives CASTRDPISNEQFF.

The chain couples TRBV15 to TRBJ1-6; D is possibly TRBD1 (5 bases). V dropped 0 bases and J dropped 7 bases, with 10 bases sitting between them. The germline gives CDR1 LNHNV, CDR2 YYDKDF (reference sequence). The CDR3 spans 15 residues. The CDR3 reads CATSREGWGNSPLHF. The CDR3 DNA sequence: TGTGCCACCAGCAGAGAGGGTTGGGGGAATTCACCCCTCCACTTT.

J is TRBJ2-5 and V is TRBV5-4; no clear D. Trimming cost V 4 bases and J 4 bases, with 11 bases left between them. Germline V gene data show CDR1 as SGHNT and CDR2 as YYREEE (reference sequence). The CDR3 extends over 13 amino acids. This chain's CDR3 is CASSASLRETQYF. In nucleotides, the CDR3 is TGTGCCAGCAGCGCATCGCTAAGAGAGACCCAGTACTTC.

The chain is built from TRBV5-6 and TRBJ2-1, with unresolved D. The CDR3 length is 13 residues. Trimming took 4 bases from V and 5 from J, leaving 10 bases between them. Germline lookup yields CDR1 SGHDT and CDR2 YYEEEE. The CDR3 sequence is CASSDATHNEQFF. The CDR3 DNA is TGTGCCAGCAGCGATGCTACCCACAATGAGCAGTTCTTC. Based on the CDR3 plus reference TRBV5-6 and TRBJ2-1, the full variable domain is DAGVTQSPTHLIKTRGQQVTLRCSPKSGHDTVSWYQQALGQGPQFIFQYYEEEERQRGNFPDRFSGHQFPNYSSELNVNALLLGDSALYLCASSDATHNEQFFGPGTRLTVL.

This clonotype showed up just a few times. The V call is TRBV12-3 or TRBV12-4, the J call TRBJ1-2; tentative D call: TRBD1 (5 bases). The CDR3 spans 15 residues. V was shortened by 3 bases and J by 4 bases, with 15 bases between the two germline ends. Here the CDR3 DNA reads TGTGCCAGCAGTTTCGGTCCGGGACGGATCTATGGCTACACCTTC. This codes for CASSFGPGRIYGYTF.

This clonotype was seen a handful of times. The V and J genes are TRBV4-3 and TRBJ2-7; D might be TRBD1 (5 bases). From germline, CDR1 is LGHNA and CDR2 YSLEER. Trimming took off 0 bases at V and 1 base at J, with 10 bases between the two ends. The CDR3 runs to 15 residues. The CDR3 sequence is CASSQEVGPSYEQYF. The CDR3 bases are TGCGCCAGCAGCCAAGAAGTGGGGCCATCCTACGAGCAGTACTTC.

This rearrangement joins TRBV10-3 to TRBJ2-1, with 10 bases fitting TRBD1. Per germline, CDR1 ENHRY and CDR2 SYGVKD. This CDR3 spans 15 amino acids. V was pared by 6 bases and J by 9 bases, with 11 bases of the junction left unmatched. The CDR3 DNA sequence: TGTGCCATCAGCGATTTCCTTGACAGGGGGCTTGAGCAGTTCTTC. Amino acid sequence: CAISDFLDRGLEQFF.

This clonotype has just a few counts. The chain joins TRBV2 to TRBJ1-5; 7 positions agree with TRBD1. This CDR3 has 15 residues. Per germline, CDR1 SNHLY and CDR2 FYNNEI. Trimming cost V 4 bases and J 5 bases; bases outside gene matches: 8. The CDR3 reads CASSGTGQAYQPQHF. The CDR3 DNA follows: TGTGCCAGCAGTGGTACAGGACAGGCTTATCAGCCCCAGCATTTT.

V gene TRBV7-8 combines with J gene TRBJ2-5; TRBD1 agrees at 9 bases. The CDR3 has 15 amino acids. Germline lookup yields CDR1 SGHVS and CDR2 FQNEAQ. V shed 1 base and J 5 bases; nucleotides not matched to a gene: 5. The CDR3 here is CASSLEGDREETQYF. In DNA form, the CDR3 reads TGTGCCAGCAGCTTAGAGGGGGACAGGGAGGAGACCCAGTACTTC.

The chain recombines TRBV4-1 with TRBJ2-7; D is perhaps TRBD2 (5 bases). Trimming stripped 1 base from V and 2 bases from J, with 9 bases between. This CDR3 comprises 14 residues. Germline V CDR1 and CDR2: MGHRA, YSYEKL. CDR3 DNA: TGCGCCAGCAGCCAAGTGGGGAGCACCTACGAGCAGTACTTC. This sequence encodes CASSQVGSTYEQYF.

This clonotype was seen a handful of times. V gene TRBV3-1 combines with J gene TRBJ2-1; D may be TRBD2 (5 bases). The CDR3 loop spans 14 amino acids. Between the trimmed V and J ends, which lost 3 bases and 2 bases, there was a span of 8 bases. CDR1 and CDR2 from the germline V gene are LGHDT and YNNKEL (reference sequence). The CDR3 loop is CASSHRGTYNEQFF. The CDR3 region has the DNA TGTGCCAGCAGCCACCGAGGGACCTACAATGAGCAGTTCTTC.

This clonotype was detected only a few times. The chain combines TRBV27 with TRBJ2-2, with TRBD2 identical over 10 bases. The CDR3 is 14 residues long. V lost 6 bases, J lost 4 bases, and 2 bases stayed unmatched. Germline assignment: CDR1 MNHEY and CDR2 SMNVEV (reference sequence). The CDR3 protein is CASRLAGSTGELFF. The CDR3 bases are TGTGCCAGCAGACTAGCGGGGTCCACCGGGGAGCTGTTTTTT.

The chain couples TRBV6-1 to TRBJ2-7; a possible D gene is TRBD1 (6 bases). V was clipped by 8 bases and J by 6 bases, with 17 bases between them. The CDR3 length is 13 residues. Germline CDR1 MNHNS, CDR2 SASEGT. DNA of the CDR3: TGTGCCAGCGGCAGGGGTGGGGGCGGCGAGCAGTACTTC. Its protein product is CASGRGGGGEQYF.

The chain employs TRBV2 and TRBJ2-5, with TRBD1 matching 7 bases. CDR1 and CDR2 from the germline V gene are SNHLY and FYNNEI. V was clipped by 2 bases and J by 5 bases; unmatched bases: 2. CDR3 length equals 13 residues. This CDR3 is CASSETGVETQYF. The CDR3 coding sequence is TGTGCCAGCAGTGAAACAGGGGTCGAGACCCAGTACTTC.

This clonotype was counted a few times. This chain joins TRBV9 and TRBJ2-7; 10 bases line up with TRBD2. V shed 8 bases and J 4 bases; nucleotides not matched to a gene: 9. Germline V gives CDR1 SGDLS, CDR2 YYNGEE. The CDR3 runs to 14 residues. CDR3 coding DNA: TGTGCCAGTTCCGGTGGACTAGCGGCGTACGAGCAGTACTTC. It codes for CASSGGLAAYEQYF. The full variable domain, completed using reference TRBV9 and TRBJ2-7, is DSGVTQTPKHLITATGQRVTLRCSPRSGDLSVYWYQQSLDQGLQFLIQYYNGEERAKGNILERFSAQQFPDLHSELNLSSLELGDSALYFCASSGGLAAYEQYFGPGTRLTVT.